Reported below is one T cell receptor beta chain. The antigen remains unidentified. The data are from a study of T cell responses to AZD1222 COVID-19 vaccine. Measured with immunoSEQ multiplex PCR; TCRdb has only the in-frame clones, and not every one. The sample shows about 160,000 clones, around 90% of them seen only once. CDR3 size: 15 residues. Trimming at V came to 6 bases and at J to 3 bases, leaving 6 bases not matched to a gene. CDR1 is SNHLY and CDR2 is FYNNEI in the germline V gene. Overall study findings and caveats: Only a handful of AZD1222 recipients tested seropositive at baseline. In a largely white British group with more females than males, clonal diversity was possibly underestimated.

The source is an adult who received the AZD1222 COVID-19 vaccine. Sequenced material: peripheral blood, taken 28 days after the second AZD1222 dose. The chain combines TRBV2 with TRBJ2-1; 9 nucleotides align to TRBD2. The CDR3 bases are TGTGCCAGCAGCGACCTAGCGGGGTACTACAATGAGCAGTTCTTC. It yields the protein CASSDLAGYYNEQFF. The variable domain in full, with the rest retrieved from reference TRBV2 and TRBJ2-1, is EPEVTQTPSHQVTQMGQEVILRCVPISNHLYFYWYRQILGQKVEFLVSFYNNEISEKSEIFDDQFSVERPDGSNFTLKIRSTKLEDSAMYFCASSDLAGYYNEQFFGPGTRLTVL.